Shown below are 5 T cell receptor beta chains from a single sample sequenced in a study of blood T cell repertoires in COVID-19. Sequenced by immunoSEQ multiplex PCR; TCRdb stores in-frame clones only, minus some. The sample lists tens of thousands of clones; about 70% were seen once. The sample consisted of peripheral blood. These receptors were taken from a man between 65 and 85 years old with active or convalescent COVID-19.

V usage is TRBV5-4 and J usage is TRBJ1-2; tentatively, D is TRBD1 (6 bases). The CDR3 sequence is 13 residues long. Per germline, CDR1 SGHNT and CDR2 YYREEE (reference sequence). Trimming took off 4 bases at V and 3 bases at J, with 10 bases between the two ends. CDR3 sequence: CASSKGQYYGYTF. The DNA for the CDR3 is TGTGCCAGCAGCAAAGGACAGTACTATGGCTACACCTTC.

The gene calls are TRBV28 and TRBJ1-1; D gene uncertain. The CDR3 loop spans 13 amino acids. V lost 6 bases to trimming and J lost 5 bases, with 13 bases between them. Germline CDR1 MDHEN, CDR2 SYDVKM. Here the CDR3 DNA reads TGTGCCAGCAGCCGTCCGACGGGGACTGAAGCTTTCTTT. This encodes CASSRPTGTEAFF.

This clone was observed a few times. CDR3 bases: TGTGCCACCGGTATGGTCTCGGGAGGTGAAAAACTGTTTTTT. This encodes CATGMVSGGEKLFF. This chain links TRBV28 with TRBJ1-4; D is unresolved. Germline CDR1 is MDHEN and CDR2 is SYDVKM. The CDR3 is made up of 14 amino acids. The germline V and J ends were trimmed by 10 bases and 7 bases, with 19 bases remaining between them.

The CDR3 bases are TGTGCCAGCAGCCCATACCGGGACACTTACGAGCAGTACTTC. Its protein product is CASSPYRDTYEQYF. The chain links TRBV5-5 to TRBJ2-7; tentative D call: TRBD1 (6 bases). CDR1 SGHKS and CDR2 YYEKEE come from the germline V gene (reference sequence). The CDR3 covers 14 residues. The V gene lost 4 bases and the J gene lost 4 bases, with 15 bases spanning the gap.

This chain links TRBV5-8 with TRBJ1-4, with no clear D. The CDR3 has 14 residues. Trimming pared 2 bases from V and 0 bases from J, leaving 5 bases between. CDR1 is SGHTS, CDR2 YDEGEE, per germline. CDR3 in DNA: TGTGCCAGCAGCTTAAGAGCAACTAATGAAAAACTGTTTTTT. This gives the protein CASSLRATNEKLFF. Supplemented by reference TRBV5-8 and TRBJ1-4, the full variable domain reads EAGVTQSPTHLIKTRGQQATLRCSPISGHTSVYWYQQALGLGLQFLLWYDEGEERNRGNFPPRFSGRQFPNYSSELNVNALELEDSALYLCASSLRATNEKLFFGSGTQLSVL.